Below are 15 T cell receptor beta chains sequenced from a single sample in a study of blood T cell repertoires in COVID-19. Clones were read by immunoSEQ multiplex PCR, and TCRdb kept only the in-frame ones, dropping some. This sample has 200,000 to 250,000 clones, with around four fifths found just once. Sequencing input: peripheral blood. The receptors derive from a woman older than 75 with active or convalescent COVID-19.

CDR3 sequence reads: CASLGTGGGNTIYF. The CDR3 DNA reads as TGTGCCAGCCTCGGGACAGGGGGAGGAAACACCATATATTTT. The rearrangement uses TRBV2 and TRBJ1-3; 11 bases align to TRBD1. Germline trimming cut 8 bases from V and 4 bases from J; bases unmatched to any gene: 4. The CDR3 loop spans 14 amino acids. From germline, CDR1 is SNHLY and CDR2 FYNNEI.

The count of this clone is one. The CDR3 here is CASSGSQGGKLFF. CDR3 nucleotides: TGTGCCAGCAGCGGCTCTCAGGGCGGAAAACTGTTTTTT. This sequence joins TRBV7-2 and TRBJ1-4; tentatively, D is TRBD1 (5 bases). Trimming stripped 5 bases from V and 10 bases from J, with 14 bases between. The germline CDR1 and CDR2 sequences are SGHTA and FQGNSA. The CDR3 spans 13 residues.

This clone was counted a single time. The V gene is TRBV7-9, the J gene TRBJ2-5; D perhaps matches TRBD2 (7 bases). V was cut by 1 base and J by 4 bases, with 16 bases left in between. The CDR3 runs 16 residues. Germline V gives CDR1 SEHNR, CDR2 FQNEAQ (reference sequence). CDR3 nucleotides: TGTGCCAGCAGCTTAGTACGGGGGGCGCGTAGAGAGACCCAGTACTTC. Its translation is CASSLVRGARRETQYF.

This clone came up once. Compared with germline, one end of the junction differs, possibly owing to a read error. The genes are TRBV6-1 and TRBJ2-2; D is unclear. Germline V lookup: CDR1 MNHNS, CDR2 SASEGT. CDR3 length equals 16 residues. CDR3 loop: CASSEGRALNTGELFF. The CDR3 nucleotides are TGTGCCAGCAGCGAAGGTCGCGCCCTGAACACCGGGGAGCTGTTTTTT.

V usage is TRBV27 and J usage is TRBJ2-3, with 10 nucleotides matching TRBD2. Trimming at V came to 5 bases and at J to 7 bases, leaving 9 bases not matched to a gene. From germline, CDR1 is MNHEY and CDR2 SMNVEV (reference sequence). This CDR3 spans 15 amino acids. CDR3 protein: CASSPPGLALNTQYF. The CDR3 nucleotides are TGTGCCAGCAGTCCACCGGGACTAGCGTTGAATACGCAGTATTTT.

This clone was recorded only once. The chain carries TRBV9 and TRBJ2-7; no definite D call. Germline values: CDR1 SGDLS, CDR2 YYNGEE. Trimming cost V 1 base and J 2 bases, with 10 bases left between them. The CDR3 consists of 14 residues. In DNA form, the CDR3 reads TGTGCCAGCAGCGTAACCGTCGACACCTACGAGCAGTACTTC. Translated: CASSVTVDTYEQYF.

The V and J genes are TRBV6-2 or TRBV6-3 and TRBJ2-5; 10 positions agree with TRBD2. V trimming: 1 base; J trimming: 2 bases; junction bases outside the gene matches: 4. This CDR3 has 16 amino acids. CDR1 MNHEY and CDR2 SVGEGT come from the germline V gene. CDR3 residues: CASSYLSGGVQETQYF. CDR3 in DNA: TGTGCCAGCAGTTACTTAAGCGGGGGGGTTCAAGAGACCCAGTACTTC.

The rearrangement joins TRBV5-1 to TRBJ2-6; D might be TRBD2 (5 bases). V dropped 4 bases and J dropped 3 bases, with 17 bases sitting between them. From germline, CDR1 is SGHRS and CDR2 YFSETQ. CDR3 length: 17 amino acids. DNA for the CDR3: TGCGCCAGCAGCCTAGGACTTTCCCGGGGTGGGGCCAACGTCCTGACTTTC. Its translation: CASSLGLSRGGANVLTF.

The genes are TRBV28 and TRBJ2-7, with D perhaps matching TRBD1 (6 bases). V lost 5 bases, J lost 3 bases, and 11 bases lay in between. This CDR3 is 13 amino acids long. Germline CDR1 is MDHEN and CDR2 is SYDVKM. Here the CDR3 DNA reads TGTGCCAGCAGTCCGGACAGAAGCTACGAGCAGTACTTC. It codes for CASSPDRSYEQYF.

This clone was recorded a few times. The chain uses TRBV7-3 and TRBJ2-7, with 9 nucleotides matching TRBD2. Germline lookup yields CDR1 SGHTA and CDR2 FQGTGA. V lost 5 bases to trimming and J lost 3 bases; unmatched junction nucleotides: 5. The CDR3 is 14 amino acids. The CDR3 nucleotides read TGTGCCAGCAGCATTAGCGGGGGAGTCTACGAGCAGTACTTC. This encodes CASSISGGVYEQYF.

CDR3 bases: TGTGCCAGCAGCTTAGGGGTTCTCTATAATTCACCCCTCCACTTT. Translating gives CASSLGVLYNSPLHF. The rearrangement uses TRBV5-5 and TRBJ1-6; perhaps TRBD1 as D (5 bases). There are 15 residues in the CDR3. Germline V gene data show CDR1 as SGHKS and CDR2 as YYEKEE (reference sequence). The ends were cut back, 2 bases at V and 3 bases at J, with 9 bases in the middle.

The J gene is TRBJ1-3, the V gene TRBV7-6; 9 positions agree with TRBD1. CDR3 length: 20 residues. CDR1 SGHVS and CDR2 FNYEAQ come from the germline V gene. The V and J ends lost 0 bases and 5 bases, in that order; junction bases with no gene match: 17. The CDR3 DNA reads as TGTGCCAGCAGCTTAGCACGATGGGGAGAAGGGACAGGGAAGAGAAACACCATATATTTT. Amino acid sequence: CASSLARWGEGTGKRNTIYF.

V usage is TRBV27 and J usage is TRBJ1-4; D is perhaps TRBD1 (5 bases). The CDR3 consists of 17 residues. Germline V gene sequence: CDR1 MNHEY, CDR2 SMNVEV (reference sequence). Between the trimmed V and J ends, which lost 5 bases and 8 bases, there was a span of 24 bases. DNA for the CDR3: TGTGCCAGCAGTCTCAGGGTTTCAGTCCCAATAGGGGAAAAACTGTTTTTT. It translates to CASSLRVSVPIGEKLFF.

The chain employs TRBV11-3 and TRBJ2-1; D is possibly TRBD1 (5 bases). The CDR3 totals 15 residues. From germline, CDR1 is SGHNT and CDR2 YENEEA. Trimming took off 4 bases at V and 4 bases at J, with 14 bases between the two ends. In DNA form, the CDR3 reads TGTGCCAGCAGCTCGGAAGGACAAAGTTACAATGAGCAGTTCTTC. It yields the protein CASSSEGQSYNEQFF.

The CDR3 bases are TGTGCCAGCAGCCAAGCCGGGACACTGGCGAAAAGGAATGAAAAACTGTTTTTT. Its protein is CASSQAGTLAKRNEKLFF. The chain has TRBV3-1 (or the pseudogene TRBV3-2) and TRBJ1-4; TRBD1 is a possible D gene (6 bases). The length of the CDR3 is 18 residues. Germline V gene lookup returns CDR1 LGHDT and CDR2 YNNKEL (reference sequence). Trimming pared 1 base from V and 5 bases from J, leaving 20 bases between.